A single sample gave rise to the 5 T cell receptor beta chains below, sequenced in a study of blood T cell repertoires in COVID-19. This table comes from immunoSEQ multiplex PCR, and its TCRdb copy is limited to in-frame clones, with some not included. The sample consists of approximately 490,000 clones, about 85% of them appearing once. The sequenced material came from PBMCs or T cells enriched from blood (not recorded which). These receptors were taken from a young woman who had recovered from COVID-19.

The rearrangement joins TRBV7-9 to TRBJ2-2, with 7 bases fitting TRBD1. The CDR3 sequence is 16 residues long. Germline CDR1 is SEHNR and CDR2 is FQNEAQ (reference sequence). J was trimmed by 2 bases and V by 1 base; bases with no gene match: 4. CDR3 sequence (DNA): TGTGCCAGCAGCTTAGGTCGGACAGGAAACACCGGGGAGCTGTTTTTT. Translated, it gives CASSLGRTGNTGELFF.

The chain links TRBV5-1 to TRBJ2-7; 10 bases are shared with TRBD1. V shed 4 bases and J 5 bases; nucleotides not matched to a gene: 12. The CDR3 has 16 residues. Per the germline V gene, CDR1 is SGHRS and CDR2 is YFSETQ. For the CDR3, the DNA is TGCGCCAGCAGCGATATCCTGCGGACAGGGGGGGACGAGCAGTACTTC. It yields the protein CASSDILRTGGDEQYF.

In its sample, this clone was seen once. This rearrangement joins TRBV4-1 to TRBJ1-5; 7 bases map to TRBD1. Trimming removed 1 base from V and 13 bases from J; junction bases left unmatched: 16. The CDR3 has 16 amino acids. The germline gives CDR1 MGHRA, CDR2 YSYEKL. In DNA, the CDR3 is TGCGCCAGCAGCCAAGGGTGGGGGACAGCTAGGAGTCCTCAGCATTTT. Encoded protein: CASSQGWGTARSPQHF.

Only one count was recorded for this clone. V is TRBV6-4 and J is TRBJ2-5; possibly TRBD1 for D (5 bases). The CDR3 contains 13 residues. The germline V gene has CDR1 MRHNA and CDR2 SNTAGT. The V gene lost 4 bases and the J gene lost 3 bases, with 9 bases spanning the gap. Here the CDR3 DNA reads TGTGCCAGCAGTGCTGACAGCGAAGAGACCCAGTACTTC. It is translated as CASSADSEETQYF.

Note on this clone: At the DNA level, this CDR3 is encoded by other sequences in the same sample as well. The CDR3 nucleotides are TGCAGCGTTCTAAGGCAGGGGGCAAACACTGAAGCTTTCTTT. Its translation is CSVLRQGANTEAFF. The V and J genes are TRBV29-1 and TRBJ1-1, with TRBD1 matching 8 bases. The junction had 7 bases not matched to a gene; V was cut back by 5 bases and J by 2 bases. The CDR3 runs to 14 residues. Germline CDR1 reads SQVTM; CDR2 reads ANQGSEA.